Listed below are T cell receptor beta chains from one sample, sequenced in a study of prognosis after radiotherapy for stage I lung cancer. MiXCR, run by TCRdb on the multiplex PCR reads, gives a single entry per CDR3 protein. This sample has under 75,000 distinct CDR3 sequences; around 27% occur once, and the top ten carry more than 6.5%. This specimen was PBMCs, taken before or after stereotactic body radiation therapy (not recorded which). All receptors derive from a donor at least 50 years old with non-small cell lung cancer. Each CDR3 is given with its conserved first and last residue. A D gene is named only where the DNA matches it firmly. Clone size is not always given. Where it is, it says once, few, many or a class for expanded clones.

D	V	size	J	CDR3	DNA
-	TRBV28	-	TRBJ2-1	CASSSGGGGNEQFF	TGTGCCAGCAGTTCGGGTGGGGGAGGAAATGAGCAGTTCTTC
-	TRBV4-1	many	TRBJ1-2	CASSQETVDYGYTF	TGCGCCAGCAGCCAAGAAACCGTGGACTATGGCTACACCTTC
-	TRBV6-1	many	TRBJ1-3	CASSEQPESSGNTIYF	TGTGCCAGCAGTGAACAGCCAGAATCCTCTGGAAACACCATATATTTT
-	TRBV5-6	many	TRBJ1-6	CASSTYSYNSPLHF	TGTGCCAGCAGTACATACTCCTATAATTCACCCCTCCACTTT
-	TRBV19	many	TRBJ1-1	CASSNDRGEAFF	TGTGCCAGTAGTAACGATAGGGGCGAAGCTTTCTTT
TRBD2	TRBV6-1	-	TRBJ2-2	CASSESRLAGGPWELFF	TGTGCCAGCAGTGAAAGCAGGCTAGCGGGGGGGCCCTGGGAGCTGTTCTTT
-	TRBV4-3	few	TRBJ2-5	CASSQSGQQETQYF	TGCGCCAGCAGCCAATCGGGGCAACAAGAGACCCAGTACTTC
-	TRBV20-1	many	TRBJ2-7	CSGSQSYEQYF	TGCAGTGGAAGTCAATCCTACGAGCAGTACTTC
-	TRBV20-1	many	TRBJ2-1	CSARDLRGIGNEQFF	TGCAGTGCTAGAGATCTGAGGGGAATCGGAAATGAGCAGTTCTTC
-	TRBV6-1	many	TRBJ1-4	CASSEPLKLFF	TGTGCCAGCAGTGAACCGTTAAAACTGTTTTTT
TRBD1	TRBV18	-	TRBJ1-1	CANSPGGPNTEAFF	TGTGCCAACTCACCAGGGGGCCCGAACACTGAAGCTTTCTTT
-	TRBV9	-	TRBJ2-1	CARGAPSAYNEQFF	TGTGCCAGAGGGGCCCCCAGCGCGTACAATGAGCAGTTCTTC
-	TRBV28	many	TRBJ2-3	CASRFGGTDTQYF	TGTGCCAGCAGGTTTGGAGGGACAGATACGCAGTATTTT
-	TRBV3-1	many	TRBJ1-2	CASSQELSQGGAYTF	TGTGCCAGCAGCCAAGAACTTTCACAGGGTGGCGCCTACACCTTC
-	TRBV5-6	-	TRBJ2-5	CASSSGGLETQYF	TGTGCCAGCAGCAGTGGGGGGCTAGAGACCCAGTACTTC
TRBD1	TRBV20-1	many	TRBJ1-2	CSASDRGRPYGYTF	TGCAGTGCTAGCGACAGGGGGCGTCCCTATGGCTACACCTTC
TRBD2	TRBV6-1	-	TRBJ2-5	CASTHKRGGETQYF	TGTGCCAGCACGCACAAGCGGGGCGGGGAGACCCAGTACTTC
-	TRBV6-5	-	TRBJ2-1	CAGSPLPAGEQFF	TGTGCCGGCAGTCCCCTCCCAGCTGGAGAGCAGTTCTTC
TRBD1	TRBV2	-	TRBJ2-7	CASTSQGTSYERYF	TGTGCCAGCACATCACAGGGGACGTCCTACGAGCGGTACTTC
-	TRBV12-3/TRBV12-4	many	TRBJ2-5	CASSWVGGETQYF	TGTGCCAGCAGCTGGGTAGGCGGAGAGACCCAGTACTTC
TRBD1	TRBV30	many	TRBJ2-7	CAWSVGAGQGLREQYF	TGTGCCTGGAGTGTAGGCGCTGGACAGGGTCTACGCGAGCAGTACTTC
-	TRBV7-3	many	TRBJ2-2	CASSWGPNTGELFF	TGTGCCAGCAGCTGGGGACCAAACACCGGGGAGCTGTTTTTT
-	TRBV7-2	many	TRBJ1-2	CASSLSPNGRNYGYTF	TGTGCCAGCAGCTTATCACCCAACGGACGGAACTATGGCTACACCTTC
TRBD1	TRBV5-6	few	TRBJ2-5	CASSLVQGARETQYF	TGTGCCAGCAGCTTGGTGCAGGGGGCGAGGGAGACCCAGTACTTC
TRBD1	TRBV20-1	-	TRBJ1-1	CSARRDRGTEAFF	TGCAGTGCTCGCAGGGACAGGGGCACCGAAGCTTTCTTT
TRBD1	TRBV5-1	many	TRBJ1-2	CASSLEGTVNYGYTF	TGCGCCAGCAGCTTGGAGGGGACAGTTAACTATGGCTACACCTTC
TRBD1	TRBV19	many	TRBJ1-5	CASSKLRTGEEQPQHF	TGTGCCAGTAGTAAGTTGAGGACAGGGGAGGAGCAGCCCCAGCATTTT
-	TRBV20-1	many	TRBJ1-4	CSASRVNNEKLFF	TGCAGTGCATCCCGGGTTAATAATGAAAAACTGTTTTTT
TRBD1	TRBV6-5	once	TRBJ1-2	CASSSPRQGGSYGYTF	TGCGCCAGCAGTTCTCCGCGACAGGGGGGGTCCTATGGCTACACCTTC
-	TRBV25-1	-	TRBJ2-3	CSSSAQVGGADMQYF	TGTTCCAGCAGTGCACAGGTCGGAGGGGCAGATATGCAGTATTTT
-	TRBV30	many	TRBJ2-2	CAWLHSANTGELFF	TGTGCCTGGTTACATAGCGCGAACACCGGGGAGCTGTTTTTT
TRBD2	TRBV6-1	many	TRBJ2-7	CASTPVGGMDYEQYF	TGTGCCAGCACCCCGGTGGGGGGGATGGACTACGAGCAGTACTTC
-	TRBV6-2/TRBV6-3	many	TRBJ1-3	CASSYSTLTSSGNTIYF	TGTGCCAGCAGTTACTCGACACTTACGAGCTCTGGAAACACCATATATTTT
-	TRBV2	-	TRBJ1-5	CASSSTVTVSNQPQHF	TGTGCCAGCAGTTCCACCGTGACAGTTAGCAATCAGCCCCAGCATTTT
TRBD2	TRBV27	many	TRBJ2-1	CASRKGLAAYNEQFF	TGTGCCAGCAGGAAGGGACTAGCGGCCTACAATGAGCAGTTCTTC
-	TRBV20-1	many	TRBJ1-1	CSAIGTLNTEAFF	TGCAGTGCTATCGGGACATTGAACACTGAAGCTTTCTTT
TRBD1	TRBV18	many	TRBJ1-2	CASSPTGAVYGYTF	TGTGCCAGCTCACCGACAGGGGCGGTCTATGGCTACACCTTC
TRBD1	TRBV20-1	once	TRBJ1-6	CSARGTGVSYNSPLHF	TGCAGTGCTAGAGGGACAGGGGTCTCCTATAATTCACCCCTCCACTTT
-	TRBV5-5	many	TRBJ1-1	CASSLDWNTEAFF	TGTGCCAGCAGCTTGGATTGGAACACTGAAGCTTTCTTT
-	TRBV7-2	-	TRBJ1-2	CASSFSRIYGYTF	TGCGCCAGCAGCTTCTCCAGGATCTATGGCTACACCTTC
-	TRBV11-2	-	TRBJ2-7	CASSPGLTEQYF	TGTGCCAGCAGCCCCGGGCTCACCGAGCAGTACTTC
-	TRBV2	many	TRBJ2-7	CASRGARYEQYF	TGTGCCAGCAGGGGGGCTCGCTACGAGCAGTACTTC
TRBD1	TRBV30	many	TRBJ1-3	CASGGLTIYF	TGTGCCTCAGGGGGTCTCACCATATATTTT
TRBD1	TRBV6-1	many	TRBJ1-5	CASSGQGAGINQPQHF	TGTGCCAGCAGCGGTCAGGGGGCCGGGATCAACCAGCCCCAGCATTTT
-	TRBV25-1	many	TRBJ1-1	CASRGNPGTEAFF	TGTGCCAGCAGAGGTAACCCGGGGACTGAAGCTTTCTTT
-	TRBV7-3	many	TRBJ1-2	CASSPFGGPYGYTF	TGTGCCAGCAGCCCGTTCGGGGGGCCGTACGGCTACACCTTC
TRBD1	TRBV5-5	few	TRBJ1-1	CASSPETWTGNTEAFF	TGTGCCAGCAGCCCGGAAACCTGGACAGGGAACACTGAAGCTTTCTTT
TRBD1	TRBV15	-	TRBJ1-4	CSTSRDLGQGDEKLFF	TGTTCCACCAGCAGAGATCTAGGACAGGGAGATGAAAAACTGTTTTTT
-	TRBV9	many	TRBJ2-3	CASSVVGGKADTQYF	TGTGCCAGCAGCGTAGTCGGGGGTAAAGCAGATACGCAGTATTTT
-	TRBV6-1	many	TRBJ1-2	CASNSGGANGYGYTF	TGTGCCAGCAATTCAGGAGGGGCGAACGGCTATGGCTACACCTTC
TRBD1	TRBV3-1	few	TRBJ1-1	CASSPRDRGLTTEAFF	TGTGCCAGCAGCCCCCGGGACAGGGGCTTGACCACTGAAGCTTTCTTT